The next 19 T cell receptor beta chains were all read from a single sample in a study of T cell responses to AZD1222 COVID-19 vaccine. Profiled with immunoSEQ multiplex PCR; TCRdb holds only in-frame clones, not every one. The sample lists about 110,000 clones; roughly 87% were seen once. Sequenced here: peripheral blood, sampled on day 0 of AZD1222 vaccination. The receptors here all came from an adult in good health.

This chain uses TRBV19 with TRBJ2-7; TRBD2 might be the D (5 bases). The CDR3 totals 15 residues. V was cut by 7 bases and J by 2 bases, with 18 bases left in between. In germline, CDR1 is LNHDA, CDR2 SQIVND (reference sequence). CDR3 coding DNA: TGTGCCAGTACCCGAGGGAGCGGCAAGCCCTACGAGCAGTACTTC. Translation gives CASTRGSGKPYEQYF.

This clone was seen more than once but under ten times. V usage is TRBV5-1 and J usage is TRBJ2-7; perhaps TRBD2 as D (5 bases). In germline, CDR1 is SGHRS, CDR2 YFSETQ. CDR3 length: 15 amino acids. The V end lost 0 bases, the J end lost 1 base, and 11 bases lay between the germline ends. The CDR3 DNA reads TGCGCCAGCAGCTTGGCCGGAGGTAAATCCTACGAGCAGTACTTC. Residues: CASSLAGGKSYEQYF.

The chain combines TRBV19 with TRBJ2-7, with D hard to call. The length of the CDR3 is 13 residues. Germline V gene data show CDR1 as LNHDA and CDR2 as SQIVND (reference sequence). Trimming took 2 bases from V and 4 from J, leaving 9 bases between them. CDR3 sequence: CASSISVLYEQYF. The CDR3 bases are TGTGCCAGTAGTATAAGTGTGTTGTACGAGCAGTACTTC.

The chain couples TRBV9 to TRBJ1-1; tentative D call: TRBD1 (5 bases). With 0 bases removed from V and 5 bases from J, the gap between germline ends came to 11 bases. The CDR3 covers 14 residues. The V gene's germline CDR1 is SGDLS and CDR2 YYNGEE. CDR3 nucleotides: TGTGCCAGCAGCGTAGCTACGGGGGGGACTGAAGCTTTCTTT. This encodes CASSVATGGTEAFF. Based on the CDR3 plus reference TRBV9 and TRBJ1-1, the full variable domain is DSGVTQTPKHLITATGQRVTLRCSPRSGDLSVYWYQQSLDQGLQFLIQYYNGEERAKGNILERFSAQQFPDLHSELNLSSLELGDSALYFCASSVATGGTEAFFGQGTRLTVV.

The chain carries TRBV27 and TRBJ2-6; the D gene is possibly TRBD2 (5 bases). The CDR3 contains 15 residues. The germline gives CDR1 MNHEY, CDR2 SMNVEV (reference sequence). Trimming pared 8 bases from V and 0 bases from J, leaving 11 bases between. CDR3 amino acids: CASSGLSSGANVLTF. CDR3 bases: TGTGCCAGCTCCGGACTCAGCTCTGGGGCCAACGTCCTGACTTTC.

The J gene is TRBJ2-1, the V gene TRBV15; D perhaps matches TRBD1 (6 bases). Germline CDR1 LNHNV, CDR2 YYDKDF (reference sequence). The CDR3 sequence is 14 residues long. The V gene lost 1 base and the J gene lost 9 bases, with 13 bases spanning the gap. CDR3 residues: CATSRGTVDGEQFF. The CDR3 region has the DNA TGTGCCACCAGCAGAGGGACAGTCGATGGTGAGCAGTTCTTC. The whole variable domain, filled in from reference TRBV15 and TRBJ2-1, reads DAMVIQNPRYQVTQFGKPVTLSCSQTLNHNVMYWYQQKSSQAPKLLFHYYDKDFNNEADTPDNFQSRRPNTSFCFLDIRSPGLGDTAMYLCATSRGTVDGEQFFGPGTRLTVL.

The chain is built from TRBV7-2 and TRBJ1-6; D perhaps matches TRBD1 (5 bases). Germline CDR1 and CDR2: SGHTA and FQGNSA. CDR3 length equals 13 residues. V was trimmed by 5 bases and J by 14 bases, leaving 16 bases between them. Here the CDR3 reads CASSESSGDALHF. The CDR3 DNA follows: TGTGCCAGCAGCGAAAGCTCCGGGGACGCCCTCCACTTT. Variable domain in full (rest from reference TRBV7-2 and TRBJ1-6): GAGVSQSPSNKVTEKGKDVELRCDPISGHTALYWYRQSLGQGLEFLIYFQGNSAPDKSGLPSDRFSAERTGGSVSTLTIQRTQQEDSAVYLCASSESSGDALHFGNGTRLTVT.

This chain links TRBV3-1 (or the pseudogene TRBV3-2) with TRBJ1-6; 7 positions agree with TRBD1. From germline, CDR1 is LGHDT and CDR2 YNNKEL (reference sequence). The CDR3 contains 17 residues. Losses at the gene ends were 4 bases for V and 7 bases for J; bases not matched to a gene: 13. The CDR3 loop is CASSPVPPGQQNSPLHF. CDR3 DNA: TGTGCCAGCAGCCCAGTACCCCCGGGACAGCAAAATTCACCCCTCCACTTT.

This chain connects TRBV18 to TRBJ2-5; TRBD1 agrees at 7 bases. V shed 3 bases and J 0 bases; nucleotides not matched to a gene: 1. The CDR3 has 14 amino acids. The germline CDR1 and CDR2 sequences are KGHSH and LQKENI. CDR3 nucleotide sequence: TGTGCCAGCTCACCGGACAGGAACCAAGAGACCCAGTACTTC. Amino acids: CASSPDRNQETQYF. The entire variable domain, with the rest obtained from reference TRBV18 and TRBJ2-5, is as follows: NAGVMQNPRHLVRRRGQEARLRCSPMKGHSHVYWYRQLPEEGLKFMVYLQKENIIDESGMPKERFSAEFPKEGPSILRIQQVVRGDSAAYFCASSPDRNQETQYFGPGTRLLVL.

The chain carries TRBV19 and TRBJ2-2; tentative D call: TRBD2 (6 bases). The CDR3 loop spans 14 amino acids. V lost 1 base and J lost 6, with 9 bases in between. The V gene's germline CDR1 is LNHDA and CDR2 SQIVND (reference sequence). CDR3 in DNA: TGTGCCAGTAGTATAGCGGGGGAAGCCGGGGAGCTGTTTTTT. It yields the protein CASSIAGEAGELFF.

This clone was recorded once. This sequence joins TRBV28 and TRBJ1-1, with D tentatively TRBD1 (5 bases). V was pared by 1 base and J by 4 bases, with 16 bases between. Germline loops: CDR1 MDHEN, CDR2 SYDVKM. CDR3 length: 16 amino acids. The CDR3 spells CASSLFGRGGITEAFF. The CDR3 DNA sequence: TGTGCCAGCAGTTTATTCGGCCGGGGGGGGATCACTGAAGCTTTCTTT.

The chain has TRBV10-3 and TRBJ1-4; D not certain. Looked up from germline, CDR1 is ENHRY and CDR2 is SYGVKD. Trimming took off 4 bases at V and 8 bases at J, with 11 bases between the two ends. This CDR3 has 13 residues. The CDR3 sequence is CAISATSREKLFF. CDR3 DNA: TGTGCCATCAGTGCGACATCAAGGGAAAAACTGTTTTTT.

V is TRBV27 and J is TRBJ2-6; 7 positions match TRBD1. V shed 2 bases, J shed 0 bases, and the junction held 16 bases outside the gene matches. Germline-derived CDR1 and CDR2 are MNHEY and SMNVEV (reference sequence). The CDR3 consists of 21 residues. CDR3 residues: CASSLKFGTAASISGANVLTF. The CDR3, as DNA: TGTGCCAGCAGTTTAAAGTTTGGGACAGCTGCCTCAATCTCTGGGGCCAACGTCCTGACTTTC.

The chain has TRBV18 and TRBJ2-5; 9 bases map to TRBD2. The CDR3 consists of 16 residues. From germline, CDR1 is KGHSH and CDR2 LQKENI. V shed 3 bases and J 2 bases; nucleotides not matched to a gene: 7. CDR3 nucleotide sequence: TGTGCCAGCTCACCGCCCAGCGGGGGGCCTCAAGAGACCCAGTACTTC. The encoded protein is CASSPPSGGPQETQYF.

The genes are TRBV7-6 and TRBJ2-2; D perhaps matches TRBD1 (7 bases). Trimming removed 2 bases at V and 0 bases at J, with 13 bases between. The CDR3 sequence is 17 residues long. Germline V gives CDR1 SGHVS, CDR2 FNYEAQ. The CDR3 DNA follows: TGTGCCAGCAGCTTACCCCAGGGGGGTGCGAACACCGGGGAGCTGTTTTTT. Amino acids: CASSLPQGGANTGELFF.

V is TRBV9 and J is TRBJ1-4; D is unresolved. Germline V gives CDR1 SGDLS, CDR2 YYNGEE. This CDR3 has 14 residues. V was trimmed by 0 bases and J by 8 bases, leaving 11 bases between them. Here the CDR3 reads CASSVEEFPEKLFF. The CDR3 DNA sequence: TGTGCCAGCAGCGTAGAGGAATTCCCGGAAAAACTGTTTTTT.

The J gene is TRBJ2-7, the V gene TRBV6-2 or TRBV6-3; no reliable D call. CDR1 and CDR2 (germline): MNHEY, SVGEGT. Trimming removed 5 bases from V and 3 bases from J, with 11 bases in between. The CDR3 is made up of 13 amino acids. CDR3 DNA sequence: TGTGCCAGCAGTCGTGAAACTAACTACGAGCAGTACTTC. This codes for CASSRETNYEQYF.

This chain joins TRBV10-1 and TRBJ2-7, with D maybe TRBD2 (6 bases). The CDR3 consists of 14 residues. Trimming took off 0 bases at V and 3 bases at J, with 9 bases between the two ends. Per germline, CDR1 WNHNN and CDR2 SYGVQD (reference sequence). The CDR3 protein is CASSESSGVYEQYF. The CDR3 nucleotides read TGCGCCAGCAGTGAGTCCTCGGGAGTCTACGAGCAGTACTTC.

The genes are TRBV30 and TRBJ1-5; TRBD1 might be the D (6 bases). Trimming left V 5 bases short and J 5 bases short, with 13 bases between. From germline, CDR1 is GTSNPN and CDR2 SVGIG (reference sequence). The CDR3 extends over 13 amino acids. DNA for the CDR3: TGTGCCTGGGGGCACAGGGAACATCAGCCCCAGCATTTT. Amino acid sequence: CAWGHREHQPQHF.